This T cell receptor beta chain is from a study of blood T cell repertoires in COVID-19 (dated by TCRdb to between 2020 and 2021). About the full investigation: Samples from collaborators originated in the United States, Italy and Spain and spanned both the acute and convalescent phases of COVID-19. The material from the prospective study consisted of cDNA or gDNA derived from T cells, B-cell-depleted T cells, or PBMCs. The samples were drawn from two sources: the first 160 participants of the ongoing ImmuneRACE study, and about 1,300 subjects contributed by 6 global collaborators. Deeply sampled blood TCRbeta repertoires from subjects exposed to, actively infected with, or recovered from COVID-19 were included in the dataset. The sample metadata nearly always contained a de-identified subject ID, COVID-19 status, age in years and sex. Where available, HLA class I and class II types were obtained from metadata supplied by the sample provider rather than from assay-based typing. The repertoires were released in a freely available public database meant as a resource for research on the immune response to SARS-CoV-2.

TCRbeta CDR3 regions were amplified from genomic DNA by means of the immunoSEQ Assay, a bias-controlled multiplex PCR. The study's processing was this. The number of nucleated cells in each sample was estimated by amplification of reference gene primers within the assay. To quantify the absolute abundance of each unique TCRbeta CDR3 rearrangement, sequence reads were collapsed and filtered. Productive Simpson clonality was computed per sample as the square root of Simpson's diversity index over productive rearrangements. TCRdb took this table from immuneACCESS and kept in-frame rearrangements with V and J called. Such tables lack part of the clones; where checked against another copy, unresolved V genes explain under half of the gap, and the rest is unexplained. V, J and clone size derive from that table, while D and trimming were established from the DNA sequence. In all, the sample holds about 90,000 clones, and roughly 90% of those were seen once. The ten largest account for around 2.8% of the sample.

Study-level results and caveats: The quantity of clinical and demographic metadata differed by source and by participant and was supplied without curation.

One collaborating source in Seattle enrolled patients during active infection and followed them longitudinally through the course of disease. Collaborating institutions collected whole blood in K2EDTA tubes following their own protocols. For TCRbeta analysis, collaborators shipped samples in one of three forms: frozen whole blood, isolated PBMCs, or DNA extracted from either of those sample types. Notes on this clone: Its cognate antigen has yet to be identified. Base qualities are not recorded, but no much larger clone differs from it by a single base.

The specimen sequenced was peripheral blood. This clonotype originated in a man over 45 with COVID-19, enrolled during active disease.

The CDR3 region reads CASSVDRDYGYTF. At the DNA level, the sequence is TGTGCCAGCAGCGTGGACAGGGACTATGGCTACACCTTC. The rearrangement joined TRBV9 to TRBJ1-2; 8 bases in the middle match TRBD1. CDR1 and CDR2 (SGDLS, YYNGEE) derive from the germline V gene. The CDR3 contains 13 residues, cysteine and phenylalanine counted. Only CDR3 DNA remains: 39 bases, in frame from the first base. Clipping removes 2 bases from V and 3 bases from J, with 0 as the unmatched junction base count.